This passage covers 16 T cell receptor beta chains from one sample sequenced in a study of blood T cell repertoires in COVID-19. Repertoires were generated with immunoSEQ multiplex PCR, while TCRdb's copy carries only in-frame clones and drops some. This table has 150,000 or so clones, roughly 86% appearing once. Sequencing was performed on peripheral blood. The receptors here all came from a man in his forties who had recovered from COVID-19.

The V gene is TRBV9, the J gene TRBJ2-5, with D perhaps TRBD1 (7 bases). Trimming cost V 0 bases and J 5 bases, with 20 bases left between them. The CDR3 totals 17 residues. The germline V gene has CDR1 SGDLS and CDR2 YYNGEE. The DNA of the CDR3 is TGTGCCAGCAGCGTAGGATACTCGTCAGGGGGGATGGAGACCCAGTACTTC. This sequence encodes CASSVGYSSGGMETQYF.

The V gene is TRBV6-2 or TRBV6-3, the J gene TRBJ1-1, with D perhaps matching TRBD1 (5 bases). The CDR3 spans 18 residues. Between the trimmed V and J ends, which lost 0 bases and 4 bases, there was a span of 21 bases. The germline gives CDR1 MNHEY, CDR2 SVGEGT. CDR3 in DNA: TGTGCCAGCAGTTACTCGAGGTTTCGGGGGTTTAATAGCACTGAAGCTTTCTTT. It translates to CASSYSRFRGFNSTEAFF.

V is TRBV27 and J is TRBJ2-7; 8 nucleotides agree with TRBD2. V was pared by 7 bases and J by 7 bases, with 15 bases of the junction left unmatched. The CDR3 contains 15 residues. Looked up from germline, CDR1 is MNHEY and CDR2 is SMNVEV (reference sequence). CDR3 coding DNA: TGTGCCAGCACCTACAAGTCGGGAGGGGCGGGGGAGCAGTACTTC. Amino acids: CASTYKSGGAGEQYF.

This clone was counted only a few times. This chain uses TRBV13 with TRBJ2-3; a possible D gene is TRBD2 (5 bases). The germline V gene encodes CDR1 PRHDT and CDR2 FYEKMQ (reference sequence). With 0 bases removed from V and 6 bases from J, the gap between germline ends came to 10 bases. This CDR3 contains 14 residues. Here the CDR3 reads CASSLGPAGDTQYF. In DNA, the CDR3 is TGTGCCAGCAGCTTAGGGCCTGCGGGCGATACGCAGTATTTT. The whole variable domain, remainder taken from reference TRBV13 and TRBJ2-3, is AAGVIQSPRHLIKEKRETATLKCYPIPRHDTVYWYQQGPGQDPQFLISFYEKMQSDKGSIPDRFSAQQFSDYHSELNMSSLELGDSALYFCASSLGPAGDTQYFGPGTRLTVL.

J is TRBJ2-7 and V is TRBV28, with 7 bases that match TRBD2. CDR1 and CDR2 from the germline V gene are MDHEN and SYDVKM. The CDR3 has 15 residues. V gave up 1 base and J gave up 4 bases; unmatched junction bases: 7. The CDR3 protein is CASSLSGAGAYEQYF. Written as DNA, the CDR3 is TGTGCCAGCAGTTTATCTGGGGCGGGAGCTTACGAGCAGTACTTC.

J is TRBJ1-4 and V is TRBV7-9, with D possibly matching TRBD1 (5 bases). Germline V gene sequence: CDR1 SEHNR, CDR2 FQNEAQ (reference sequence). Trimming removed 1 base at V and 4 bases at J, with 7 bases between. The CDR3 consists of 14 residues. CDR3 nucleotide sequence: TGTGCCAGCAGCTTAGTACAGGTTAATGAAAAACTGTTTTTT. This sequence encodes CASSLVQVNEKLFF.

The V gene is TRBV6-2 or TRBV6-3, the J gene TRBJ1-5; perhaps TRBD1 as D (6 bases). The CDR3 contains 13 residues. Germline values: CDR1 MNHEY, CDR2 SVGEGT. Trimming shortened V by 1 base and J by 6 bases, and 7 bases separated the two germline ends. Written as DNA, the CDR3 is TGTGCCAGCAGTTACTGGACAGCTCAGCCCCAGCATTTT. Its translation is CASSYWTAQPQHF.

The chain couples TRBV7-9 to TRBJ2-3; D gene unclear. Trimming stripped 4 bases from V and 0 bases from J, with 14 bases between. CDR3 length equals 16 residues. In germline, CDR1 is SEHNR, CDR2 FQNEAQ (reference sequence). The CDR3 DNA is TGTGCCAGCAGCTACCCATCCCGTACTAGCACAGATACGCAGTATTTT. It codes for CASSYPSRTSTDTQYF.

This rearrangement joins TRBV18 to TRBJ2-5; 7 bases are shared with TRBD1. V lost 3 bases and J lost 3; bases outside the gene matches: 1. CDR3 length: 13 amino acids. Germline CDR1 and CDR2: KGHSH and LQKENI. DNA of the CDR3: TGTGCCAGCTCACCCGGGACAGAAGAGACCCAGTACTTC. This translates into CASSPGTEETQYF.

The rearrangement links TRBV9 to TRBJ2-7; 10 nucleotides line up with TRBD2. Per the germline V gene, CDR1 is SGDLS and CDR2 is YYNGEE. The V segment lost 2 bases and the J segment 5 bases; nucleotides outside the gene matches: 4. The CDR3 has 14 amino acids. The CDR3 protein is CASSVSGGTHEQYF. CDR3 bases: TGTGCCAGCAGCGTTAGCGGGGGGACCCACGAGCAGTACTTC.

In this sample, this clone turned up a few times. The chain links TRBV6-2 or TRBV6-3 to TRBJ2-7; 11 bases agree with TRBD2. The V segment lost 6 bases and the J segment 5 bases; nucleotides outside the gene matches: 3. Germline CDR1 and CDR2: MNHEY and SVGEGT. The CDR3 has 13 amino acids. CDR3 sequence: CASRPSGGHEQYF. The CDR3 coding sequence is TGTGCCAGCAGGCCTAGCGGGGGGCACGAGCAGTACTTC.

The chain links TRBV7-3 to TRBJ2-3; 16 bases map to TRBD2. The trim removed 0 bases at V and 4 bases at J, leaving 1 base unmatched. Germline values: CDR1 SGHTA, CDR2 FQGTGA. The CDR3 runs to 17 residues. The DNA for the CDR3 is TGTGCCAGCAGCTTAACGGGACTAGCGGGGGGGCCAGATACGCAGTATTTT. It codes for CASSLTGLAGGPDTQYF.

This chain uses TRBV6-1 with TRBJ1-1; 7 bases are a match to TRBD1. Germline lookup yields CDR1 MNHNS and CDR2 SASEGT. The CDR3 runs to 14 residues. V shed 1 base and J 7 bases; nucleotides not matched to a gene: 6. In nucleotides, the CDR3 is TGTGCCAGCAGTGAAGGGGTCGCAGGGGGTGAAGCTTTCTTT. Translated, it gives CASSEGVAGGEAFF.

CDR3: CASSTSTGGGAETQYF. The CDR3 DNA reads as TGTGCCAGTAGTACCTCAACAGGGGGCGGCGCAGAGACCCAGTACTTC. This chain joins TRBV19 and TRBJ2-5; 9 nucleotides agree with TRBD1. Germline V lookup: CDR1 LNHDA, CDR2 SQIVND (reference sequence). Trimming removed 4 bases from V and 4 bases from J; junction bases left unmatched: 10. The length of the CDR3 is 16 residues.

The chain joins TRBV5-1 to TRBJ2-2; 11 nucleotides agree with TRBD2. V shed 4 bases, J shed 3 bases, and the junction held 5 bases outside the gene matches. Germline assignment: CDR1 SGHRS and CDR2 YFSETQ. This CDR3 is 16 amino acids long. The CDR3 coding sequence is TGCGCCAGCAGCCTAGCGGGGGGTATAGACACCGGGGAGCTGTTTTTT. Residues: CASSLAGGIDTGELFF.

V and J are TRBV7-9 and TRBJ1-1; D remains ambiguous. The germline V gene encodes CDR1 SEHNR and CDR2 FQNEAQ (reference sequence). This CDR3 has 14 residues. V lost 5 bases, J lost 5 bases, and 15 bases lay in between. CDR3 amino acids: CASSHTDGRTEAFF. CDR3 nucleotides: TGTGCCAGCAGCCATACGGACGGGAGGACTGAAGCTTTCTTT. Complete variable domain (other parts from reference TRBV7-9 and TRBJ1-1): DTGVSQNPRHKITKRGQNVTFRCDPISEHNRLYWYRQTLGQGPEFLTYFQNEAQLEKSRLLSDRFSAERPKGSFSTLEIQRTEQGDSAMYLCASSHTDGRTEAFFGQGTRLTVV.